One and the same sample provided the 28 T cell receptor beta chains below, sequenced in a study of T cells in Graves' hyperthyroidism and ophthalmopathy. Amplified TCR beta CDR3 regions came from RNA transcripts. Using the HTBI primer set, a first-round RT-PCR was run on the TCR CDR3. MiXCR, applied by TCRdb to the multiplex PCR reads, yields one record per CDR3 protein. The sample lists 620,000 or so distinct CDR3 sequences, 14% occurring once. The sample comprised blood. Source of these receptors: a woman aged 50 to 60 with Graves' ophthalmopathy.

This clonotype was observed many times. The chain combines TRBV7-2 with TRBJ2-7; TRBD2 aligns across 9 bases. The V and J ends lost 2 bases and 7 bases, in that order; junction bases with no gene match: 12. Germline V gene lookup returns CDR1 SGHTA and CDR2 FQGNSA. CDR3 size: 16 residues. CDR3 in amino acids: CASSLMAGGGLWEQYF. The CDR3 bases are TGTGCCAGCAGCTTAATGGCGGGAGGGGGTCTCTGGGAGCAGTACTTC.

This clonotype was detected many times. This sequence joins TRBV28 and TRBJ2-5; 14 bases are shared with TRBD2. Trimming took 4 bases from V and 2 from J; bases not matched to a gene: 3. The CDR3 spans 16 residues. Germline V CDR1 and CDR2: MDHEN, SYDVKM. The CDR3 sequence: CASSSGLAGAQETQYF. CDR3 nucleotides: TGTGCCAGCAGTTCGGGACTAGCGGGAGCTCAAGAGACCCAGTACTTC.

This clonotype was seen ten or more times. The rearrangement links TRBV20-1 to TRBJ2-5, with TRBD2 matching 11 bases. V was clipped by 1 base and J by 5 bases; unmatched bases: 6. CDR1 is DFQATT and CDR2 is SNEGSKA in the germline V gene (reference sequence). This CDR3 is built from 15 residues. In DNA, the CDR3 is TGCAGTGCTAGAGGACTAGCGGGAAGTCTGGAGACCCAGTACTTC. Amino acids: CSARGLAGSLETQYF.

This clonotype was picked up many times. V usage is TRBV28 and J usage is TRBJ2-1, with TRBD1 as a possible D gene (6 bases). The CDR3 runs to 13 residues. In germline, CDR1 is MDHEN, CDR2 SYDVKM. V dropped 4 bases and J dropped 9 bases, with 13 bases sitting between them. CDR3 in DNA: TGTGCCAGCAGTTCGGGACAAACCATTGAGCAGTTCTTC. Protein product: CASSSGQTIEQFF.

This clonotype was recorded many times. This sequence joins TRBV7-9 and TRBJ2-4; 8 nucleotides line up with TRBD2. V lost 4 bases to trimming and J lost 8 bases; unmatched junction nucleotides: 4. There are 13 residues in the CDR3. Germline CDR1 SEHNR, CDR2 FQNEAQ (reference sequence). The CDR3 sequence is CASSSSGSDIQYF. Here the CDR3 DNA reads TGTGCCAGCAGCTCAAGCGGGAGTGACATTCAGTACTTC.

This clonotype came up a few times. This chain connects TRBV6-2 or TRBV6-3 to TRBJ1-2; no clear D gene. Trimming left V 3 bases short and J 5 bases short, with 7 bases between. The germline V gene has CDR1 MNHEY and CDR2 SVGEGT. This CDR3 comprises 12 residues. DNA for the CDR3: TGTGCCAGCAGTTATGTTCGGTATGGCTACACCTTC. It specifies CASSYVRYGYTF.

The genes are TRBV20-1 and TRBJ2-3; D unresolved. V was pared by 1 base and J by 0 bases, with 11 bases between. Looked up from germline, CDR1 is DFQATT and CDR2 is SNEGSKA (reference sequence). This CDR3 region has 15 residues. Here the CDR3 reads CSARGPFSSTDTQYF. As DNA, the CDR3 is TGCAGTGCTAGAGGTCCTTTCTCTAGCACAGATACGCAGTATTTT.

This clonotype was seen at least ten times. The V gene is TRBV5-1, the J gene TRBJ2-6; D call uncertain. This CDR3 is 15 amino acids long. V was trimmed by 0 bases and J by 0 bases, leaving 4 bases between them. CDR1 is SGHRS, CDR2 YFSETQ, per germline. The CDR3 here is CASSLATSGANVLTF. The DNA for the CDR3 is TGCGCCAGCAGCTTGGCCACCTCTGGGGCCAACGTCCTGACTTTC.

This clonotype was observed many times. This chain links TRBV10-3 with TRBJ2-1; TRBD2 aligns across 8 bases. This CDR3 has 15 residues. V gave up 3 bases and J gave up 4 bases; unmatched junction bases: 5. Per germline, CDR1 ENHRY and CDR2 SYGVKD. As DNA, the CDR3 is TGTGCCATCAGTGAACCGACTAGCGATTACAATGAGCAGTTCTTC. Translating gives CAISEPTSDYNEQFF.

J is TRBJ2-3 and V is TRBV9; the D gene could be TRBD1 or TRBD2 (5 bases each). The germline V gene encodes CDR1 SGDLS and CDR2 YYNGEE. V gave up 0 bases and J gave up 0 bases, with 8 bases separating them. The CDR3 is 15 residues long. CDR3 sequence: CASSVEGTSTDTQYF. The CDR3, as DNA: TGTGCCAGCAGCGTAGAAGGGACCAGCACAGATACGCAGTATTTT.

This clonotype was counted many times. The DNA of the CDR3 is TGTGCCAGCAGCTTAGATAGGACCTCCTACAATGAGCAGTTCTTC. This encodes CASSLDRTSYNEQFF. The chain is built from TRBV11-3 and TRBJ2-1; D ambiguous. This CDR3 spans 15 amino acids. V was shortened by 0 bases and J by 0 bases, with 6 bases between the two germline ends. Germline CDR1 is SGHNT and CDR2 is YENEEA.

In its sample, this clonotype was seen many times. The gene calls are TRBV20-1 and TRBJ1-1; D might be TRBD1 (6 bases). Per germline, CDR1 DFQATT and CDR2 SNEGSKA (reference sequence). The CDR3 runs to 15 residues. Trimming cost V 4 bases and J 1 base, with 16 bases left between them. The CDR3 nucleotides are TGCAGTGCTACAAAATCTAAGACAGGGAACACTGAAGCTTTCTTT. This encodes CSATKSKTGNTEAFF.

There are many counts of this clonotype. This chain links TRBV20-1 with TRBJ2-7, with TRBD1 matching over 7 bases. V shed 0 bases and J 4 bases; nucleotides not matched to a gene: 9. Germline V gives CDR1 DFQATT, CDR2 SNEGSKA (reference sequence). The CDR3 runs 15 residues. The CDR3 bases are TGCAGTGCTAGAGATCCCGACAGGGTTGGATACGAGCAGTACTTC. It is translated as CSARDPDRVGYEQYF.

This clonotype was observed many times. The chain uses TRBV12-3 or TRBV12-4 and TRBJ1-1; D is possibly TRBD1 (5 bases). The CDR3 contains 13 residues. V was trimmed by 5 bases and J by 2 bases, leaving 9 bases between them. For the CDR3, the DNA is TGTGCCAGCAGTCGGGACGATAACACTGAAGCTTTCTTT. Translation gives CASSRDDNTEAFF.

On this clonotype itself: A much bigger clone sits one base away, suggesting this may be a read error. The chain carries TRBV27 and TRBJ1-2; no clear D. Germline V gene sequence: CDR1 MNHEY, CDR2 SMNVEV (reference sequence). The CDR3 is made up of 15 amino acids. Trimming took off 1 base at V and 7 bases at J, with 16 bases between the two ends. The DNA of the CDR3 is TGTGCCAGCAGTTTATTGGGGTACGGTTCGGTTGGCTACACCTTC. It specifies CASSLLGYGSVGYTF.

This clonotype showed up just a few times. J is TRBJ2-1 and V is TRBV4-1, with 7 positions matching TRBD2. CDR3 length: 16 amino acids. Germline lookup yields CDR1 MGHRA and CDR2 YSYEKL. Unmatched junction bases numbered 8, after V lost 1 base and J lost 5 bases. The CDR3 protein is CASSQVDGRIHNEQFF. The CDR3 bases are TGCGCCAGCAGCCAAGTTGACGGGAGGATACACAATGAGCAGTTCTTC.

This clonotype has ten or more counts. This rearrangement joins TRBV6-2 or TRBV6-3 to TRBJ1-2, with 9 bases aligning to TRBD1. The germline V gene has CDR1 MNHEY and CDR2 SVGEGT. V dropped 6 bases and J dropped 6; count of bases not matched to a gene: 8. The CDR3 is 14 amino acids. In DNA form, the CDR3 reads TGTGCCAGCAGGCGGACAGGGGAGTTGGATGGCTACACCTTC. It specifies CASRRTGELDGYTF.

This clonotype was detected only a few times. The chain employs TRBV6-1 and TRBJ2-3; perhaps D is TRBD1 or TRBD2 (5 bases each). The germline V gene encodes CDR1 MNHNS and CDR2 SASEGT. The CDR3 is 14 amino acids. The V end was cut by 6 bases, the J end by 4 bases, with 14 bases between. DNA of the CDR3: TGTGCCAGCAGCCCCGGGACGGCGGCAGATACGCAGTATTTT. Translating it yields CASSPGTAADTQYF.

This clonotype has ten or more counts. The genes are TRBV20-1 and TRBJ2-5; 14 bases match TRBD2. V trimming: 4 bases; J trimming: 5 bases; junction bases outside the gene matches: 3. This CDR3 has 14 amino acids. Germline V gene lookup returns CDR1 DFQATT and CDR2 SNEGSKA (reference sequence). CDR3 sequence: CSAKGLAGVETQYF. The CDR3 nucleotides read TGCAGTGCTAAGGGACTAGCGGGAGTCGAGACCCAGTACTTC.

This clonotype has at least ten counts. The V gene is TRBV6-1, the J gene TRBJ2-1; 8 nucleotides align to TRBD1. The V gene's germline CDR1 is MNHNS and CDR2 SASEGT. The CDR3 loop spans 19 amino acids. Germline trimming cut 6 bases from V and 1 base from J; bases unmatched to any gene: 17. CDR3 loop: CASSRRQGPSSPSYNEQFF. The CDR3 bases are TGTGCCAGCAGCAGGAGACAGGGGCCGAGCAGCCCTTCCTACAATGAGCAGTTCTTC.

This clonotype was seen ten or more times. V gene TRBV18 combines with J gene TRBJ2-7; a possible D gene is TRBD1 (6 bases). Between the trimmed V and J ends, which lost 8 bases and 4 bases, there was a span of 12 bases. This CDR3 is 12 amino acids long. The V gene's germline CDR1 is KGHSH and CDR2 LQKENI. The CDR3 nucleotides are TGTGCCAGCAGCCCGGACAGTTACGAGCAGTACTTC. Amino acids: CASSPDSYEQYF.

This clonotype was seen only once. The junction differs from germline at one of its ends, possibly a read error. The gene calls are TRBV12-3 or TRBV12-4 and TRBJ2-1; D ambiguous. CDR3 length: 17 residues. CDR3 in DNA: TGCGCCAGCAGTTTAGTCGTAAGTAGCCGATCCTACAATGAGCAGTTCTTC. Translation: CASSLVVSSRSYNEQFF.

This clonotype was picked up many times. The rearrangement uses TRBV12-3 or TRBV12-4 and TRBJ2-5; D gene unclear. This CDR3 has 12 residues. The germline V and J ends were trimmed by 5 bases and 7 bases, with 11 bases remaining between them. CDR3 protein: CASSPPTRTQYF. DNA for the CDR3: TGTGCCAGCAGTCCCCCCACACGGACCCAGTACTTC.

This chain uses TRBV5-1 with TRBJ2-1, with D possibly being TRBD1 (6 bases). With 4 bases removed from V and 9 bases from J, the gap between germline ends came to 14 bases. This CDR3 contains 13 residues. Germline CDR1 SGHRS, CDR2 YFSETQ. CDR3 region: CASSGTGFAEQFF. CDR3 DNA sequence: TGCGCCAGCAGCGGAACAGGGTTTGCTGAGCAGTTCTTC.

Remarks on this clonotype: Since a much larger clone is just one base distant, this may be a read error. It is likely a read error, because the conserved phenylalanine at the end of the CDR3 is missing. This chain uses TRBV12-3 or TRBV12-4 with TRBJ1-5; 8 bases fit TRBD1. This CDR3 spans 14 amino acids. The trim removed 6 bases at V and 6 bases at J, leaving 7 bases unmatched. This CDR3 reads CASSSRGRGQPQHL. CDR3 coding DNA: TGTGCCAGCAGCTCCAGGGGGCGCGGTCAGCCCCAGCATTTA.

This clonotype was detected many times. The chain employs TRBV3-1 and TRBJ2-4; 8 bases are shared with TRBD1. Germline V gene lookup returns CDR1 LGHDT and CDR2 YNNKEL (reference sequence). This CDR3 comprises 15 residues. With 1 base clipped from V and 6 bases from J, the junction kept 5 bases outside the gene matches. The CDR3 spells CASSQVGTGLNIQYF. The CDR3 nucleotides are TGTGCCAGCAGCCAAGTCGGGACAGGTTTAAACATTCAGTACTTC.

This clonotype was recorded many times. The chain employs TRBV29-1 and TRBJ2-3, with TRBD2 identical over 11 bases. V dropped 5 bases and J dropped 0; count of bases not matched to a gene: 4. The CDR3 runs to 15 residues. Per germline, CDR1 SQVTM and CDR2 ANQGSEA. CDR3 residues: CSVKTSGTSTDTQYF. In DNA form, the CDR3 reads TGCAGCGTTAAGACTAGCGGGACTAGCACAGATACGCAGTATTTT.

This chain joins TRBV9 and TRBJ2-1; 7 bases are shared with TRBD2. Unmatched junction bases numbered 1, after V lost 3 bases and J lost 7 bases. The CDR3 is 12 amino acids. Germline CDR1 reads SGDLS; CDR2 reads YYNGEE. In DNA form, the CDR3 reads TGTGCCAGCAGCGAGGGACTAAATGAGCAGTTCTTC. Translated, it gives CASSEGLNEQFF.